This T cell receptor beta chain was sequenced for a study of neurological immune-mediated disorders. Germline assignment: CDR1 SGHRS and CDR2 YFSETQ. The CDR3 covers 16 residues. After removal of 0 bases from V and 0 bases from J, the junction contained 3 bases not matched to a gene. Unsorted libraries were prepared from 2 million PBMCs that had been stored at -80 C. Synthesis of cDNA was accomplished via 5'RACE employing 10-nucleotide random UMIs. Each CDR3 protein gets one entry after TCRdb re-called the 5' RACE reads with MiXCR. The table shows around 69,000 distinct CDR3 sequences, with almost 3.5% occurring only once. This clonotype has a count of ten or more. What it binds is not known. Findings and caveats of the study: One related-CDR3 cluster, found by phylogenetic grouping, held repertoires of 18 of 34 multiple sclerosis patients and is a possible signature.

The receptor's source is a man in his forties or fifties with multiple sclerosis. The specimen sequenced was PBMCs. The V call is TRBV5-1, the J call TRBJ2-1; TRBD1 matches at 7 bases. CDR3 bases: TGCGCCAGCAGCTTGGCGGCAGGGGGCTCCTACAATGAGCAGTTCTTC. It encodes CASSLAAGGSYNEQFF.